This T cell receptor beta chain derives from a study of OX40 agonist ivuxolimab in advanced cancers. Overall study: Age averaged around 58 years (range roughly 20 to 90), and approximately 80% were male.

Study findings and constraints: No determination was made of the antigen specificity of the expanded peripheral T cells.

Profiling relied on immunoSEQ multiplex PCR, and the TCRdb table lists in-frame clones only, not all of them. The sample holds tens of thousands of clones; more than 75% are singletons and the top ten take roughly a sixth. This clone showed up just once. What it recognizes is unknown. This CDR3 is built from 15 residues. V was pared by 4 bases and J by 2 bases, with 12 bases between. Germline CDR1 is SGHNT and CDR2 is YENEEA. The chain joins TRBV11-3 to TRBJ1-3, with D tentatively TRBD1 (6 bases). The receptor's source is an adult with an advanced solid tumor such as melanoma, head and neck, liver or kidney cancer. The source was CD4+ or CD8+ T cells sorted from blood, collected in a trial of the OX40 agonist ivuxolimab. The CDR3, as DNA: TGTGCCAGCAGCTCTAGGACAGACCCTGGAAACACCATATATTTT. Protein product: CASSSRTDPGNTIYF.